This T cell receptor (beta chain) came from a study of cytomegalovirus exposure and HLA in healthy donors. Trimming left V 7 bases short and J 9 bases short, with 16 bases between. This CDR3 region has 14 residues. The V gene's germline CDR1 is MNHEY and CDR2 SVGAGI. PCR primers comprised 60 Vbeta and 13 Jbeta primers. The assay was immunoSEQ multiplex PCR, and TCRdb's table has in-frame clones only and misses some. The repertoire holds about 98,000 clones, roughly two thirds seen once, with 1.2% in the top ten. The sequenced sample was PBMCs. The rearrangement uses TRBV6-5 and TRBJ1-6; D is perhaps TRBD1 (5 bases). The clonotype was recovered from a female donor in good health and CMV-seronegative. This chain's CDR3 is CASNTRGMGSPLHF. The CDR3 DNA reads TGTGCCAGCAATACCCGGGGGATGGGTTCACCCCTCCACTTT.